This T cell receptor beta chain was found in a study of blood T cell repertoires in COVID-19. Study-level background: COVID-19 samples collected from the United States, Italy and Spain covered acute and convalescent phases. T cells, B-cell-depleted T cells, or PBMCs provided the cDNA or gDNA that served as material.

Authors' processing steps: Estimates of nucleated cell counts were drawn from the amplification of reference gene primers. Profiled with immunoSEQ multiplex PCR; TCRdb holds only in-frame clones, not every one. The DNA was the basis for D and trimming; V, J and clone size are from that table. Of 150,000 to 200,000 clones in the sample, 82% are singletons; the top ten hold about 8%. Germline V gene sequence: CDR1 SGHRS, CDR2 YFSETQ. Trimming took 0 bases from V and 3 from J; bases not matched to a gene: 10. The CDR3 is 18 amino acids. The sample taken for sequencing was peripheral blood. The receptor comes from a woman in her seventies with acute or convalescent COVID-19. J is TRBJ1-1 and V is TRBV5-1; TRBD1 aligns across 11 bases. Here the CDR3 DNA reads TGCGCCAGCAGCTTGGAGGGACAGGGGGTAAAATGGTACACTGAAGCTTTCTTT. It codes for CASSLEGQGVKWYTEAFF.